The 23 T cell receptor beta chains presented below share a single source sample, sequenced in a study of identical twins. Via MiXCR, TCRdb re-called the 5' RACE reads, giving one row per CDR3 protein. The data show a few hundred thousand distinct CDR3 sequences, about 18% seen once. The sequenced sample consisted of naive T cells sorted from blood. Every receptor here comes from a man aged 50 or older in good health.

This chain connects TRBV6-2 or TRBV6-3 to TRBJ2-7, with 10 bases that match TRBD2. Unmatched junction bases numbered 3, after V lost 0 bases and J lost 1 base. Per the germline V gene, CDR1 is MNHEY and CDR2 is SVGEGT. The CDR3 is 16 residues long. In DNA, the CDR3 is TGTGCCAGCAGTTACTCGAGACTAGCGGGTTCCTACGAGCAGTACTTC. It codes for CASSYSRLAGSYEQYF.

This clonotype was picked up one time. This chain joins TRBV6-2 or TRBV6-3 and TRBJ1-1; 9 nucleotides agree with TRBD1. The CDR3 has 15 amino acids. V dropped 5 bases and J dropped 5; count of bases not matched to a gene: 9. Germline lookup yields CDR1 MNHEY and CDR2 SVGEGT. DNA of the CDR3: TGTGCCAGCAGTGACATCGGACAGGGGCCAACTGAAGCTTTCTTT. This translates into CASSDIGQGPTEAFF.

This clonotype has just a few counts. The rearrangement uses TRBV15 and TRBJ2-3; 7 nucleotides align to TRBD2. The CDR3 runs 18 residues. The V segment lost 1 base and the J segment 2 bases; nucleotides outside the gene matches: 12. CDR1 is LNHNV, CDR2 YYDKDF, per germline (reference sequence). CDR3 sequence (DNA): TGTGCCACCAGCAGAGCGTCCCTAGCGGCCCTCCTCACAGATACGCAGTATTTT. Encoded protein: CATSRASLAALLTDTQYF. Supplemented by reference TRBV15 and TRBJ2-3, the full variable domain reads DAMVIQNPRYQVTQFGKPVTLSCSQTLNHNVMYWYQQKSSQAPKLLFHYYDKDFNNEADTPDNFQSRRPNTSFCFLDIRSPGLGDTAMYLCATSRASLAALLTDTQYFGPGTRLTVL.

The chain is built from TRBV23-1 and TRBJ2-3; D gene uncertain. TRBV23-1 is classed as an ORF, of uncertain function. The V end lost 8 bases, the J end lost 2 bases, and 14 bases lay between the germline ends. There are 14 residues in the CDR3. The CDR3 DNA follows: TGCGCCAGCCCGGTGTTTGGGGACACAGATACGCAGTATTTT. Its translation: CASPVFGDTDTQYF.

The chain uses TRBV27 and TRBJ1-3, with 10 nucleotides matching TRBD1. The CDR3 runs to 18 residues. V lost 0 bases, J lost 3 bases, and 8 bases stayed unmatched. The germline gives CDR1 MNHEY, CDR2 SMNVEV (reference sequence). CDR3 protein: CASSLSTPDRGYGNTIYF. The CDR3 DNA reads TGTGCCAGCAGTTTATCGACCCCGGACAGGGGGTATGGAAACACCATATATTTT.

This clonotype has just a few counts. This CDR3 reads CATSGRKSYEQYF. CDR3 nucleotides: TGTGCCACCAGTGGGCGGAAGTCCTACGAGCAGTACTTC. The V and J genes are TRBV24-1 and TRBJ2-7; D call uncertain. Germline V lookup: CDR1 KGHDR, CDR2 SFDVKD. CDR3 length equals 13 residues. The germline V and J ends were trimmed by 5 bases and 1 base, with 8 bases remaining between them.

This clonotype was seen only a few times. The chain couples TRBV4-2 to TRBJ2-7; 14 bases are shared with TRBD2. CDR1 is LGHNA, CDR2 YNFKEQ, per germline. V lost 4 bases, J lost 4 bases, and 6 bases stayed unmatched. This CDR3 spans 16 amino acids. CDR3 sequence reads: CASSPGTSGSKYEQYF. DNA for the CDR3: TGTGCCAGCAGCCCCGGGACTAGCGGGAGCAAATACGAGCAGTACTTC.

This clonotype was found a few times. This rearrangement joins TRBV4-3 to TRBJ2-7; D might be TRBD1 (5 bases). V was pared by 0 bases and J by 5 bases, with 14 bases between. Germline V gene data show CDR1 as LGHNA and CDR2 as YSLEER. The CDR3 length is 15 residues. The CDR3 DNA is TGCGCCAGCAGCCAAGAGGCAGGGCCCTTCCACGAGCAGTACTTC. Residues: CASSQEAGPFHEQYF.

CDR3 bases: TGTGCCAGCAGTTTTGAGGGACAGGGTATCGGGGAGCTGTTTTTT. Protein product: CASSFEGQGIGELFF. This sequence joins TRBV12-3 or TRBV12-4 and TRBJ2-2; 9 nucleotides align to TRBD1. Germline trimming cut 3 bases from V and 7 bases from J; bases unmatched to any gene: 6. The length of the CDR3 is 15 residues.

This clonotype was counted ten times or more. The V call is TRBV12-3 or TRBV12-4, the J call TRBJ2-3; D possibly corresponds to TRBD2 (6 bases). The CDR3 runs to 16 residues. Trimming shortened V by 6 bases and J by 2 bases, and 18 bases separated the two germline ends. The CDR3 reads CASSNPRRGNTDTQYF. The CDR3 DNA follows: TGTGCCAGCAGCAATCCACGGCGGGGAAACACAGATACGCAGTATTTT.

This clonotype was detected only a few times. The V call is TRBV5-1, the J call TRBJ2-3, with TRBD1 as a possible D gene (6 bases). Germline CDR1 SGHRS, CDR2 YFSETQ. Trimming pared 4 bases from V and 7 bases from J, leaving 19 bases between. The CDR3 loop spans 15 amino acids. The CDR3 region has the DNA TGCGCCAGCAGCCCACGACACCGGGACAAGAATACGCAGTATTTT. Residues: CASSPRHRDKNTQYF.

This clonotype came up many times. The V and J genes are TRBV4-1 and TRBJ2-1; D is perhaps TRBD1 (6 bases). From germline, CDR1 is MGHRA and CDR2 YSYEKL. V was clipped by 3 bases and J by 4 bases, with 16 bases between them. CDR3 length: 16 residues. The CDR3: CASSHIGGPLYNEQFF. CDR3 DNA: TGCGCCAGCAGCCACATAGGGGGACCCCTTTACAATGAGCAGTTCTTC.

A few counts support this clonotype. This chain connects TRBV9 to TRBJ2-5; TRBD2 aligns across 7 bases. CDR3 length equals 16 residues. The V and J ends lost 0 bases and 1 base, in that order; junction bases with no gene match: 6. Per germline, CDR1 SGDLS and CDR2 YYNGEE. CDR3 bases: TGTGCCAGCAGCGTAGGGGGTAGCGGGCCCCAAGAGACCCAGTACTTC. This encodes CASSVGGSGPQETQYF.

The rearrangement uses TRBV5-1 and TRBJ2-2; D perhaps matches TRBD1 (6 bases). CDR3 size: 16 residues. Germline V gives CDR1 SGHRS, CDR2 YFSETQ. The V gene lost 6 bases and the J gene lost 4 bases, with 19 bases spanning the gap. This CDR3 reads CASIRDPGVGTGELFF. The CDR3 DNA sequence: TGCGCCAGCATCCGGGACCCAGGGGTCGGCACCGGGGAGCTGTTTTTT.

This clonotype came up a few times. The chain uses TRBV12-3 or TRBV12-4 and TRBJ2-5; 9 nucleotides match TRBD1. This CDR3 spans 15 amino acids. V was clipped by 6 bases and J by 4 bases; unmatched bases: 9. Here the CDR3 reads CASRKGGQGRETQYF. The CDR3 nucleotides are TGTGCCAGCAGAAAAGGAGGACAGGGGAGAGAGACCCAGTACTTC.

This chain uses TRBV20-1 with TRBJ2-5, with D possibly matching TRBD2 (5 bases). V dropped 6 bases and J dropped 5 bases, with 7 bases sitting between them. This CDR3 has 10 amino acids. CDR1 and CDR2 from the germline V gene are DFQATT and SNEGSKA (reference sequence). The CDR3 sequence is CSAGVETQYF. The CDR3 DNA reads as TGCAGTGCCGGGGTGGAGACCCAGTACTTC.

This clonotype was seen more than once but under ten times. The chain links TRBV5-1 to TRBJ2-1; D remains unclear. The CDR3 contains 15 residues. V was trimmed by 1 base and J by 2 bases, leaving 10 bases between them. The germline V gene encodes CDR1 SGHRS and CDR2 YFSETQ. This CDR3 is CASSLQDAAYNEQFF. The CDR3 DNA reads TGCGCCAGCAGCTTGCAAGACGCCGCCTACAATGAGCAGTTCTTC.

This clonotype has a count of ten or more. This chain uses TRBV10-3 with TRBJ2-5; D gene ambiguous. The CDR3 has 15 amino acids. V lost 0 bases, J lost 2 bases, and 10 bases lay in between. Germline CDR1 reads ENHRY; CDR2 reads SYGVKD. DNA for the CDR3: TGTGCCATCAGTGAGTCGGGCCGACTGCAAGAGACCCAGTACTTC. Encoded protein: CAISESGRLQETQYF.

This clonotype was recorded a few times. The genes are TRBV4-1 and TRBJ2-2; D is uncertain. The CDR3 length is 14 residues. Trimming took off 4 bases at V and 9 bases at J, with 15 bases between the two ends. Germline V gives CDR1 MGHRA, CDR2 YSYEKL. This CDR3 reads CASSLTLVSRELFF. The CDR3 coding sequence is TGCGCCAGCAGCCTAACCCTAGTATCCCGGGAGCTGTTTTTT.

A note on this clonotype: At one end the junction does not follow the germline gene, possibly because of a read error. V gene TRBV10-3 combines with J gene TRBJ1-4; unclear D gene. The CDR3 is 15 residues long. The V gene's germline CDR1 is ENHRY and CDR2 SYGVKD. In DNA, the CDR3 is TGTGCCATCAGTGATGTCGGTCTCACTAATGAAAAACAGTTTTTC. This translates into CAISDVGLTNEKQFF.

This clonotype was picked up many times. V is TRBV5-1 and J is TRBJ2-3; possible D gene TRBD2, 5 bases. Trimming cost V 3 bases and J 4 bases, with 15 bases left between them. Germline lookup yields CDR1 SGHRS and CDR2 YFSETQ. This CDR3 spans 15 amino acids. The CDR3: CASSYGNRGSDTQYF. For the CDR3, the DNA is TGCGCCAGCAGCTACGGCAATCGGGGTTCAGATACGCAGTATTTT.

This clonotype was counted a few times. The chain combines TRBV28 with TRBJ2-3; 11 bases agree with TRBD1. V lost 4 bases, J lost 6 bases, and 15 bases stayed unmatched. The CDR3 has 18 amino acids. The germline CDR1 and CDR2 sequences are MDHEN and SYDVKM. The CDR3 sequence is CASSSSSGTGGIHDTQYF. The DNA for the CDR3 is TGTGCCAGCAGTTCATCATCCGGGACAGGGGGTATTCATGATACGCAGTATTTT.

This clonotype appeared a few times. The chain uses TRBV15 and TRBJ2-7; D is uncertain. Trimming shortened V by 0 bases and J by 3 bases, and 9 bases separated the two germline ends. This CDR3 contains 14 residues. CDR1 and CDR2 (germline): LNHNV, YYDKDF (reference sequence). CDR3: CATSRDYGHYEQYF. In DNA form, the CDR3 reads TGTGCCACCAGCAGAGATTACGGGCACTACGAGCAGTACTTC.